The 5 T cell receptor beta chains below all came from one sample that was sequenced in a study of blood T cell repertoires in COVID-19. Some clones are missing from TCRdb's copy, which holds only in-frame ones; the method was immunoSEQ multiplex PCR. The sample records 80,000 to 100,000 clones, about 80% being singletons. Sequenced: peripheral blood. The receptor set was obtained from a man between 65 and 85 years old with acute or convalescent COVID-19.

The chain recombines TRBV4-1 with TRBJ2-7; 8 nucleotides line up with TRBD1. The CDR3 length is 15 residues. With 3 bases clipped from V and 2 bases from J, the junction kept 6 bases outside the gene matches. Per germline, CDR1 MGHRA and CDR2 YSYEKL. The chain's CDR3 is CASSQQDRAPYEQYF. For the CDR3, the DNA is TGCGCCAGCAGCCAGCAGGACAGGGCCCCCTACGAGCAGTACTTC.

J is TRBJ2-7 and V is TRBV6-7, with TRBD1 identical over 8 bases. TRBV6-7 is flagged as an ORF with uncertain function. This CDR3 region has 16 residues. J lost 7 bases, V lost 6 bases, and 17 bases had no gene match. The CDR3 DNA sequence: TGTGCCAGCAGCCCCCGGACAGGGATAATCCCTAGAGAGCAGTACTTC. Residues: CASSPRTGIIPREQYF.

CDR3 bases: TGTGCCACCAGTGATTTATGGCTCGGGACAGGGGGCTCCGGGGAGCTGTTTTTT. Protein sequence: CATSDLWLGTGGSGELFF. The rearrangement links TRBV24-1 to TRBJ2-2, with TRBD1 matching 12 bases. This CDR3 is 18 amino acids long. CDR1 and CDR2 from the germline V gene are KGHDR and SFDVKD. V shed 1 base and J 6 bases; nucleotides not matched to a gene: 8.

The V call is TRBV28, the J call TRBJ2-2; D is uncertain. Trimming left V 4 bases short and J 6 bases short, with 12 bases between. CDR3 length equals 14 residues. The V gene's germline CDR1 is MDHEN and CDR2 SYDVKM. CDR3 residues: CASSSPSLAGELFF. The CDR3 nucleotides are TGTGCCAGCAGTTCCCCGTCTTTAGCCGGGGAGCTGTTTTTT.

The genes are TRBV20-1 and TRBJ2-2; D unclear. CDR3 length: 16 amino acids. Germline V CDR1 and CDR2: DFQATT, SNEGSKA (reference sequence). Trimming pared 5 bases from V and 6 bases from J, leaving 22 bases between. Written as DNA, the CDR3 is TGCAGTGCTCGTGACGTCCTGAAGCGATCCGCCGGGGAGCTGTTTTTT. Translation gives CSARDVLKRSAGELFF.